This entry lists 26 T cell receptor beta chains sequenced from one sample in a study of circulating CD8 cells and anti-PD-1 response in melanoma. Using roughly 15 ng of total RNA, TCR libraries were made with the QIAseq Immune Repertoire TCR panel. TCRdb re-called the reads through MiXCR, storing one row per CDR3 protein. The table shows 700 to 950 distinct CDR3 sequences, with 9% to 10% occurring only once. From live CD3+CD8+TCRalphabeta+ cells, four PD-1 and/or TIGIT subsets were sorted. The material sequenced was CD8+ T cells from PBMCs, taken at baseline or after one month of anti-PD-1 therapy (not recorded which). The receptors derive from a human donor with melanoma.

Only a few counts were recorded for this clonotype. This chain joins TRBV25-1 and TRBJ2-1; perhaps TRBD2 as D (6 bases). With 1 base removed from V and 9 bases from J, the gap between germline ends came to 22 bases. The germline V gene encodes CDR1 MGHDK and CDR2 SYGVNS. The CDR3 is 17 residues long. CDR3 sequence: CASSESAEYREVGEQFF. In nucleotides, the CDR3 is TGTGCCAGCAGTGAATCGGCAGAATATAGGGAGGTGGGTGAGCAGTTCTTC.

This clonotype was observed a few times. A much larger clone sits a single nucleotide away, making a read error possible. The rearrangement links TRBV7-2 to TRBJ2-5; D is perhaps TRBD1 or TRBD2 (6 bases each). The V gene lost 5 bases and the J gene lost 7 bases, with 17 bases spanning the gap. The germline V gene encodes CDR1 SGHTA and CDR2 FQGNSA. This CDR3 is built from 14 residues. CDR3 region: CASSRWGAKGTQYF. The CDR3 DNA reads TGTGCCAGCAGCCGATGGGGGGCGAAAGGGACCCAGTACTTC.

Judged by abundance, this clonotype is medium-sized (0.01 to 0.1%). The V call is TRBV24-1, the J call TRBJ2-3, with 8 bases lining up with TRBD1. The germline V gene encodes CDR1 KGHDR and CDR2 SFDVKD. There are 16 residues in the CDR3. V dropped 3 bases and J dropped 1; count of bases not matched to a gene: 5. CDR3 sequence (DNA): TGTGCCACCAGTGATCCAACGACAGGGGGCACAGATACGCAGTATTTT. Translating it yields CATSDPTTGGTDTQYF.

By share, this clonotype counts as medium-sized. The V gene is TRBV5-4, the J gene TRBJ2-5; 7 bases fit TRBD2. Trimming cost V 1 base and J 5 bases; bases outside gene matches: 8. Germline CDR1 reads SGHNT; CDR2 reads YYREEE (reference sequence). This CDR3 contains 15 residues. CDR3 amino acids: CASSLYVTSEETQYF. In nucleotides, the CDR3 is TGTGCCAGCAGCTTGTATGTAACTAGCGAGGAGACCCAGTACTTC. Variable domain in full (rest from reference TRBV5-4 and TRBJ2-5): ETGVTQSPTHLIKTRGQQVTLRCSSQSGHNTVSWYQQALGQGPQFIFQYYREEENGRGNFPPRFSGLQFPNYSSELNVNALELDDSALYLCASSLYVTSEETQYFGPGTRLLVL.

By share of the sample, this clonotype is large. The V gene is TRBV7-9, the J gene TRBJ1-3; a weak D match, TRBD1 (6 bases). V was cut by 3 bases and J by 4 bases, with 13 bases left in between. This CDR3 has 15 residues. The germline V gene encodes CDR1 SEHNR and CDR2 FQNEAQ (reference sequence). The CDR3 loop reads CASSFAGAQGNTIYF. The DNA of the CDR3 is TGTGCCAGCAGCTTCGCAGGGGCCCAGGGAAACACCATATATTTT.

By share, this clonotype ranks as medium-sized. The chain uses TRBV2 and TRBJ2-7; 11 bases map to TRBD2. V gave up 5 bases and J gave up 0 bases; unmatched junction bases: 6. The CDR3 spans 16 residues. In germline, CDR1 is SNHLY, CDR2 FYNNEI. The CDR3 loop is CASSQRLAGHSYEQYF. Here the CDR3 DNA reads TGTGCCAGCAGTCAGAGACTAGCGGGGCACTCCTACGAGCAGTACTTC.

In DNA form, the CDR3 reads TGTGCCAGCAGTGAAAGGGCCTTCACCTTAGCCAAAAACATTCAGTACTTC. This sequence encodes CASSERAFTLAKNIQYF. J is TRBJ2-4 and V is TRBV6-1; unclear D gene. CDR1 and CDR2 (germline): MNHNS, SASEGT. V lost 2 bases to trimming and J lost 0 bases, with 14 bases between them. The CDR3 loop spans 17 amino acids.

This clonotype is labeled as medium-sized (0.01 to 0.1%). This chain uses TRBV19 with TRBJ1-6, with a weak D call TRBD1 (5 bases). Germline V gene lookup returns CDR1 LNHDA and CDR2 SQIVND (reference sequence). This CDR3 is built from 14 residues. The V end lost 4 bases, the J end lost 4 bases, and 8 bases lay between the germline ends. CDR3 bases: TGTGCCAGTAGTAAAGAGGGGTATAATTCACCCCTCCACTTT. Amino acids: CASSKEGYNSPLHF.

Judged by abundance, this clonotype is medium-sized. The chain carries TRBV29-1 and TRBJ1-3, with D unresolved. The CDR3 totals 12 residues. Between the trimmed V and J ends, which lost 6 bases and 0 bases, there was a span of 6 bases. Looked up from germline, CDR1 is SQVTM and CDR2 is ANQGSEA. The CDR3 protein is CSVVNSGNTIYF. As DNA, the CDR3 is TGCAGCGTCGTTAACTCTGGAAACACCATATATTTT.

Within the sample, this clonotype is medium-sized. The gene calls are TRBV10-1 and TRBJ2-6; D might be TRBD2 (5 bases). The CDR3 contains 15 residues. Trimming removed 4 bases at V and 0 bases at J, with 7 bases between. Germline CDR1 is WNHNN and CDR2 is SYGVQD (reference sequence). The CDR3 reads CASSARDSGANVLTF. The CDR3 DNA follows: TGCGCCAGCAGTGCCCGGGACTCTGGGGCCAACGTCCTGACTTTC.

By sample share, this clonotype is medium-sized. The chain employs TRBV7-3 and TRBJ2-1; D is uncertain. Germline CDR1 SGHTA, CDR2 FQGTGA. V was cut by 5 bases and J by 5 bases, with 10 bases left in between. The CDR3 has 13 amino acids. CDR3 residues: CASSLTIDNEQFF. The CDR3 coding sequence is TGTGCCAGCAGCCTCACGATCGACAATGAGCAGTTCTTC.

This clonotype is classed as medium-sized (0.01 to 0.1%). The chain carries TRBV21-1 and TRBJ2-7. TRBV21-1 is designated a pseudogene. The CDR3 sequence is 15 residues long. This chain's CDR3 is CASTYRHSNSYEQYF. The CDR3 region has the DNA TGTGCCAGCACGTACAGACACTCCAACTCCTACGAGCAGTACTTC.

This clonotype is medium-sized within its sample. This chain connects TRBV19 to TRBJ2-1; 7 nucleotides match TRBD2. The germline V gene has CDR1 LNHDA and CDR2 SQIVND (reference sequence). V lost 10 bases, J lost 7 bases, and 4 bases stayed unmatched. This CDR3 spans 11 amino acids. CDR3 sequence reads: CATSLANEQFF. Written as DNA, the CDR3 is TGTGCCACTTCACTAGCGAATGAGCAGTTCTTC.

Relative to its sample, this clonotype is medium-sized (0.01 to 0.1%). The V call is TRBV19, the J call TRBJ1-6, with D possibly matching TRBD1 (5 bases). V was clipped by 5 bases and J by 6 bases, with 17 bases between them. CDR1 is LNHDA and CDR2 is SQIVND in the germline V gene (reference sequence). CDR3 length equals 16 residues. CDR3 residues: CASSGVLDNRNSPLHF. CDR3 in DNA: TGTGCCAGTAGTGGCGTGCTGGACAACCGTAATTCACCCCTCCACTTT.

By sample fraction, this clonotype is medium-sized. The chain has TRBV7-3 and TRBJ1-2; tentative D call: TRBD1 (5 bases). Germline CDR1 reads SGHTA; CDR2 reads FQGTGA. V lost 1 base to trimming and J lost 6 bases, with 9 bases between them. The CDR3 totals 13 residues. The CDR3 spells CASSLMWGDGYTF. The CDR3 DNA is TGTGCCAGCAGCTTAATGTGGGGGGATGGCTACACCTTC.

This clonotype ranks as medium-sized. V gene TRBV27 combines with J gene TRBJ2-5, with TRBD2 as a possible D gene (5 bases). The germline CDR1 and CDR2 sequences are MNHEY and SMNVEV (reference sequence). Trimming took 5 bases from V and 1 from J, leaving 14 bases between them. The CDR3 totals 15 residues. CDR3 nucleotide sequence: TGTGCCAGCAGTGCCGGACTGGCCCTCCAAGAGACCCAGTACTTC. This gives the protein CASSAGLALQETQYF.

The V call is TRBV19, the J call TRBJ2-2, with unresolved D. V shed 3 bases and J shed 9 bases, with 8 bases lying between them. CDR3 length: 12 residues. The germline V gene encodes CDR1 LNHDA and CDR2 SQIVND (reference sequence). The CDR3 coding sequence is TGTGCCAGTAGTATTGGGTTTAGGGAGCTGTTTTTT. It is translated as CASSIGFRELFF.

This clonotype is labeled medium-sized. This chain connects TRBV29-1 to TRBJ2-7, with TRBD1 identical over 8 bases. The CDR3 runs 12 residues. V lost 3 bases to trimming and J lost 5 bases; unmatched junction nucleotides: 3. The germline gives CDR1 SQVTM, CDR2 ANQGSEA. The CDR3 protein is CSVEDRADEQYF. DNA of the CDR3: TGCAGCGTTGAGGACAGGGCCGACGAGCAGTACTTC.

This clonotype is judged medium-sized. The chain is built from TRBV29-1 and TRBJ2-7; 11 bases align to TRBD1. Trimming cost V 7 bases and J 6 bases; bases outside gene matches: 8. Per the germline V gene, CDR1 is SQVTM and CDR2 is ANQGSEA. The CDR3 is 13 residues long. The CDR3 loop reads CSAFGQGAVEQYF. In DNA, the CDR3 is TGCAGCGCCTTCGGACAGGGGGCAGTCGAGCAGTACTTC.

This chain joins TRBV20-1 and TRBJ2-2; the D gene is possibly TRBD1 (5 bases). This CDR3 region has 16 residues. Germline V gives CDR1 DFQATT, CDR2 SNEGSKA (reference sequence). V was clipped by 0 bases and J by 2 bases, with 13 bases between them. The CDR3 coding sequence is TGCAGTGCTAGAGATTGGGGCACCGGAAACACCGGGGAGCTGTTTTTT. It yields the protein CSARDWGTGNTGELFF.

This clonotype is medium-sized within its sample. This sequence joins TRBV14 and TRBJ1-2; 7 positions agree with TRBD1. The junction had 7 bases not matched to a gene; V was cut back by 0 bases and J by 0 bases. CDR3 length: 17 residues. Germline V CDR1 and CDR2: SGHDN, FVKESK. The CDR3 is CASSQDPWGTANYGYTF. In DNA form, the CDR3 reads TGTGCCAGCAGCCAAGACCCTTGGGGGACAGCTAACTATGGCTACACCTTC.

This clonotype is medium-sized by share. The CDR3 reads CASSLRGQWEETQYF. DNA for the CDR3: TGTGCCAGCAGCTTAAGGGGACAGTGGGAAGAGACCCAGTACTTC. The V and J genes are TRBV7-3 and TRBJ2-5; 7 positions match TRBD1. CDR1 and CDR2 (germline): SGHTA, FQGTGA. Trimming at V came to 1 base and at J to 3 bases, leaving 5 bases not matched to a gene. This CDR3 spans 15 amino acids.

This clonotype rates as medium-sized. The chain is built from TRBV25-1 and TRBJ1-2; a weak D match, TRBD1 (6 bases). The CDR3 has 15 residues. The V gene's germline CDR1 is MGHDK and CDR2 SYGVNS. Trimming removed 1 base at V and 3 bases at J, with 12 bases between. Written as DNA, the CDR3 is TGTGCCAGCAGTGAATGGGGGGCGCGGGACTATGGCTACACCTTC. As protein: CASSEWGARDYGYTF.

Comments on this clonotype: Lacking the conserved final phenylalanine or tryptophan, this CDR3 likely reflects a read error. This chain joins TRBV14 and TRBJ2-1; 12 bases are shared with TRBD2. Germline assignment: CDR1 SGHDN and CDR2 FVKESK. The CDR3 is made up of 18 amino acids. V shed 3 bases and J 4 bases; nucleotides not matched to a gene: 10. CDR3 in amino acids: CASSHNELLAGGYNEQFL. The DNA for the CDR3 is TGTGCCAGCAGCCACAACGAGTTGCTAGCGGGGGGGTACAATGAGCAGTTCCTT.

This clonotype is labeled medium-sized. The rearrangement links TRBV28 to TRBJ1-2; the D is unclear. CDR3 size: 13 residues. V lost 2 bases to trimming and J lost 5 bases, with 9 bases between them. Germline lookup yields CDR1 MDHEN and CDR2 SYDVKM. CDR3 coding DNA: TGTGCCAGCAGTTTACACGTGGGGTATGGCTACACCTTC. Protein: CASSLHVGYGYTF.

The chain employs TRBV7-8 and TRBJ2-5; TRBD2 matches at 14 bases. The CDR3 runs 16 residues. Germline V lookup: CDR1 SGHVS, CDR2 FQNEAQ. Unmatched junction bases numbered 6, after V lost 4 bases and J lost 5 bases. The DNA for the CDR3 is TGTGCCAGCAGCTCCGAGGGACTAGCGGGGGATGAGACCCAGTACTTC. It is translated as CASSSEGLAGDETQYF.